The clone carrying this T cell receptor (beta chain) came up once. Its antigen remains unknown. This CDR3 comprises 17 residues. V dropped 5 bases and J dropped 10; count of bases not matched to a gene: 18. Germline assignment: CDR1 SGHVS and CDR2 FQNEAQ. Through a sample-barcoded 5' primer and a J-beta primer mix, a second PCR was run for roughly 6 to 11 cycles. Tags on each cDNA molecule came from a template-switch adaptor with 12 random nucleotides. TCRdb re-analysed the 5' RACE reads in MiXCR, keeping a single row per CDR3 protein. Here the sample spans about 800,000 distinct CDR3 sequences, about 42% being singletons. This sample stems from a study of blood T cells in healthy people across ages. Per-sample yields of isolated PBMCs were at least 6 million. Findings of the study overall: Higher diversity, along with more naive CD4+ cells, distinguished long-lived donors from aged donors. PBMCs were not sorted, which prevented a conclusive comparison of naive versus antigen-experienced cells.

The clonotype originates from a man of 80 years or more in good health. Sequenced material: blood. The chain is built from TRBV7-8 and TRBJ2-1; TRBD2 matches at 9 bases. CDR3 residues: CASSQLISGSRGGEQFF. The CDR3 DNA reads TGTGCCAGCAGCCAACTCATTAGCGGGAGTCGGGGAGGGGAGCAGTTCTTC.